This is a list of T cell receptor beta chains from one sample in a study of blood T cell repertoires in COVID-19. TCRdb keeps only in-frame clones here, not all; method: immunoSEQ multiplex PCR. Here the sample spans 250,000 to 300,000 clones, roughly 80% being singletons. The specimen was PBMCs or T cells enriched from blood (not recorded which). The origin of the receptors is a man aged 25 to 40 with acute COVID-19. Each CDR3 is given with its conserved first and last residue. D genes are given only for firm matches. Some rows mark clone size as missing; the rest say once, few, many or name a class of expanded clone.

d_gene: TRBD1
abundance: -
j_gene: TRBJ1-3
v_gene: TRBV11-3
CDR3nt: TGTGCCAGCAGCTTCAGACAGGGAGAATCTGGAAACACCATATATTTT
CDR3aa: CASSFRQGESGNTIYF

d_gene: -
abundance: -
j_gene: TRBJ2-1
v_gene: TRBV2
CDR3nt: TGTGCCAGCACCTTGGACGGGGCTAGCGCGGGTGAGCAGTTCTTC
CDR3aa: CASTLDGASAGEQFF

d_gene: TRBD1
abundance: -
j_gene: TRBJ2-1
v_gene: TRBV29-1
CDR3nt: TGCAGCGCCGGGACAGGGATTTACAATGAGCAGTTCTTC
CDR3aa: CSAGTGIYNEQFF

d_gene: -
abundance: -
j_gene: TRBJ2-3
v_gene: TRBV7-2
CDR3nt: TGTGCCAGCAGCTTAGGGGCGGGTTTTGGCACAGATACGCAGTATTTT
CDR3aa: CASSLGAGFGTDTQYF

d_gene: TRBD1
abundance: -
j_gene: TRBJ1-1
v_gene: TRBV6-5
CDR3nt: TGTGCCAGCAGTCTGAGACAGGGGGCGCGTGGTGAAGCTTTCTTT
CDR3aa: CASSLRQGARGEAFF

d_gene: -
abundance: -
j_gene: TRBJ1-1
v_gene: TRBV6-5
CDR3nt: TGTGCCAGCAACCACCGGGAGCAAGCTTTCTTT
CDR3aa: CASNHREQAFF

d_gene: TRBD1
abundance: few
j_gene: TRBJ1-1
v_gene: TRBV2
CDR3nt: TGTGCCAGCAGCGGGACAGGGGGCACGAACACTGAAGCTTTCTTT
CDR3aa: CASSGTGGTNTEAFF

d_gene: -
abundance: -
j_gene: TRBJ2-2
v_gene: TRBV28
CDR3nt: TGTGCCACCTCAGGTGCCATGAGGAACACCGGGGAGCTGTTTTTT
CDR3aa: CATSGAMRNTGELFF

d_gene: -
abundance: -
j_gene: TRBJ1-5
v_gene: TRBV2
CDR3nt: TGTGCCAGCAGGGACGGGAGTTCTAGCAATCAGCCCCAGCATTTT
CDR3aa: CASRDGSSSNQPQHF

d_gene: TRBD1
abundance: once
j_gene: TRBJ1-2
v_gene: TRBV19
CDR3nt: TGTGCCAGTAGTATCCCGGGACAGCCTAACTATGGCTACACCTTC
CDR3aa: CASSIPGQPNYGYTF